Here is one TCR beta chain with its context. No antigen is known for it. TCRdb reprocessed the 5' RACE reads with MiXCR, giving one entry per CDR3 protein. The table shows over 500,000 distinct CDR3 sequences, with roughly 21% occurring only once. These data come from a study of identical twins. Points from the study as a whole: Models underestimated TCR alpha sharing (out-of-frame) in monozygotic twins.

The same sample was also used in a study of T cells expressing NK-cell markers. That investigation notes: From sorted CD3+CD56+NKG2C+, CD3+CD56+NKG2C- and CD3+CD56-NKG2C+ T cells came the TCR beta repertoires. Eight donors were sequenced, seven testing HCMV-seropositive and one testing seronegative. The study found dominant NKG2C+ clonotypes at about 1.0-7.0% of CD8+ T cells in 5 or 6 donors.

The specimen sequenced was CD4+ T cells sorted from blood. The source of this sequence is a woman aged 18-29 years in good health.

CDR3 sequence: CASSNTGGSYNEQFF. The CDR3 nucleotides are TGCGCCAGCAGCAATACAGGGGGCTCCTACAATGAGCAGTTCTTC. This chain joins TRBV5-1 and TRBJ2-1; 8 positions agree with TRBD1. CDR1 and CDR2 (germline): SGHRS, YFSETQ. The V gene end was trimmed by 4 bases and the J gene end by 0 bases; junction bases not matched to a gene: 3. This CDR3 region has 15 residues.